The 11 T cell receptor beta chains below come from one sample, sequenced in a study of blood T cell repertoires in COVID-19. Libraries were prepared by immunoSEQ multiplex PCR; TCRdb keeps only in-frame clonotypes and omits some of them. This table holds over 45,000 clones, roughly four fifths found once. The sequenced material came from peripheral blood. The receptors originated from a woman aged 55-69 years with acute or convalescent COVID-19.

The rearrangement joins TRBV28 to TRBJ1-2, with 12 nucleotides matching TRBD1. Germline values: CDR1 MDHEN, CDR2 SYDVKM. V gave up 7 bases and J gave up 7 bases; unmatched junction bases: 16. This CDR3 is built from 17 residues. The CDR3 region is CASTLPNGGQGAGGYTF. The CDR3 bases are TGTGCCAGCACCTTACCTAACGGGGGACAGGGGGCGGGTGGCTACACCTTC.

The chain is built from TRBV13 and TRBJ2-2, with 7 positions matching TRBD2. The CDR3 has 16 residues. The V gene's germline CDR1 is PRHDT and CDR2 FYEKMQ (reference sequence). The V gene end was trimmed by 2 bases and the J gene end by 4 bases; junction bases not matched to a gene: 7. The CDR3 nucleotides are TGTGCCAGCAGCTTATTTCCGGGAGGATCCACCGGGGAGCTGTTTTTT. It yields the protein CASSLFPGGSTGELFF.

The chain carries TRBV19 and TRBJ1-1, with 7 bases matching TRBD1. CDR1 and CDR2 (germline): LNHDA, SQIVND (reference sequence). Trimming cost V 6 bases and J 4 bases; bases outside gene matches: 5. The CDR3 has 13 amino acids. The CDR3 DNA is TGTGCCAGTAGGAGCTCAGGGGGCACTGAAGCTTTCTTT. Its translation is CASRSSGGTEAFF.

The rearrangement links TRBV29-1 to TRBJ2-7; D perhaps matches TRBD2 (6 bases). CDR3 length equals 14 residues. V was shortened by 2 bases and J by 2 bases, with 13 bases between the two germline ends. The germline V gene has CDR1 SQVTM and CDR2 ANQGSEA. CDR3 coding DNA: TGCAGCGTTGAATTAGCGGAAATCCCCTACGAGCAGTACTTC. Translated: CSVELAEIPYEQYF.

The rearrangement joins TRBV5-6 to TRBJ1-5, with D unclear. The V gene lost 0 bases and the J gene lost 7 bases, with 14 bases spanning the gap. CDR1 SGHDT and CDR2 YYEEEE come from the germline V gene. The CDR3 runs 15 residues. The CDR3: CASSLGNQQYQPQHF. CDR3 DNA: TGTGCCAGCAGCTTGGGGAATCAACAGTACCAGCCCCAGCATTTT. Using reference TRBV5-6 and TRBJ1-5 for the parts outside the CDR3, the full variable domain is DAGVTQSPTHLIKTRGQQVTLRCSPKSGHDTVSWYQQALGQGPQFIFQYYEEEERQRGNFPDRFSGHQFPNYSSELNVNALLLGDSALYLCASSLGNQQYQPQHFGDGTRLSIL.

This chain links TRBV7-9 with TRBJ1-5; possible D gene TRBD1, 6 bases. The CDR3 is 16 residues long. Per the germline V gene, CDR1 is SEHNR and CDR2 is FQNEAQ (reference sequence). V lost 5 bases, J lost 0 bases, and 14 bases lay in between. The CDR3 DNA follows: TGTGCCAGCAGCCCTGGGGGAGGGGGTAGCAATCAGCCCCAGCATTTT. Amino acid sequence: CASSPGGGGSNQPQHF. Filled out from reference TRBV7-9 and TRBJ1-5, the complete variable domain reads DTGVSQNPRHKITKRGQNVTFRCDPISEHNRLYWYRQTLGQGPEFLTYFQNEAQLEKSRLLSDRFSAERPKGSFSTLEIQRTEQGDSAMYLCASSPGGGGSNQPQHFGDGTRLSIL.

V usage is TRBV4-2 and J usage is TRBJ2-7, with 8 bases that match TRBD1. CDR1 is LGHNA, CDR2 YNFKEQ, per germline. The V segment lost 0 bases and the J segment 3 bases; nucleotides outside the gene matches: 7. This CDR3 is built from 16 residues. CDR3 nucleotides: TGTGCCAGCAGCCAAGAATCAGGGGGCGCTTTCTACGAGCAGTACTTC. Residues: CASSQESGGAFYEQYF.

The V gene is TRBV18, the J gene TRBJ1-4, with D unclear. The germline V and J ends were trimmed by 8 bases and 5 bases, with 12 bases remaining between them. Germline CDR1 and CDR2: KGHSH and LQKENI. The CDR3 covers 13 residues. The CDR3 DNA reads TGTGCCAGCCAAGCGGAGAGGAATGAAAAACTGTTTTTT. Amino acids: CASQAERNEKLFF.

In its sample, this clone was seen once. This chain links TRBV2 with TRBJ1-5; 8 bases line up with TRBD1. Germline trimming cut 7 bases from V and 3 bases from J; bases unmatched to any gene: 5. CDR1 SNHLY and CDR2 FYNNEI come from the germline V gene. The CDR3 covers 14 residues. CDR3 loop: CASNGQGLNQPQHF. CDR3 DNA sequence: TGTGCCAGCAACGGACAGGGACTCAATCAGCCCCAGCATTTT.

CDR3: CASSSRQANTGELFF. CDR3 coding DNA: TGTGCCAGCTCATCCCGACAGGCGAACACCGGGGAGCTGTTTTTT. This chain joins TRBV18 and TRBJ2-2; maybe TRBD1 (6 bases). Germline V gene lookup returns CDR1 KGHSH and CDR2 LQKENI. CDR3 length equals 15 residues. The V gene lost 5 bases and the J gene lost 0 bases, with 10 bases spanning the gap.

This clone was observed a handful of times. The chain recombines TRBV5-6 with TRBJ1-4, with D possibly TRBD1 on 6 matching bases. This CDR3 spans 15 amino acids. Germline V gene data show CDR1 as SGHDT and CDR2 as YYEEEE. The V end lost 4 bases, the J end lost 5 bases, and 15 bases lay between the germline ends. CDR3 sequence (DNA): TGTGCCAGCAGCCTGGAGGACAGAGGAAATGAAAAACTGTTTTTT. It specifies CASSLEDRGNEKLFF. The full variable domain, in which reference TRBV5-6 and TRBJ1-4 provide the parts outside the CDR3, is DAGVTQSPTHLIKTRGQQVTLRCSPKSGHDTVSWYQQALGQGPQFIFQYYEEEERQRGNFPDRFSGHQFPNYSSELNVNALLLGDSALYLCASSLEDRGNEKLFFGSGTQLSVL.